This TCR beta chain was sequenced during a study of T cells in tuberculosis. Study outcomes and limitations: Smaller alpha distances in active tuberculosis partly reflected shorter CDR3-alpha lengths.

TCRdb keeps only in-frame clones here, not all; method: immunoSEQ multiplex PCR. The sample includes about 43,000 clones, roughly 94% of them seen just once. Concerning this clone itself: Its antigen is not known.

Tuberculin skin test and IGRA determined adolescents' latent tuberculosis status at entry. The CDR3 totals 14 residues. Per the germline V gene, CDR1 is MDHEN and CDR2 is SYDVKM. J was trimmed by 2 bases and V by 5 bases; bases with no gene match: 3. The sequencing input was PBMCs. The clonotype originates from a donor aged 10 to 29 with latent tuberculosis or without tuberculosis infection. Some clones in this sample may be carry-over from other donors' samples. This chain connects TRBV28 to TRBJ2-7, with 10 bases fitting TRBD2. As DNA, the CDR3 is TGTGCCAGCAGTCCGGGACTAGCGACCTACGAGCAGTACTTC. Its protein is CASSPGLATYEQYF.